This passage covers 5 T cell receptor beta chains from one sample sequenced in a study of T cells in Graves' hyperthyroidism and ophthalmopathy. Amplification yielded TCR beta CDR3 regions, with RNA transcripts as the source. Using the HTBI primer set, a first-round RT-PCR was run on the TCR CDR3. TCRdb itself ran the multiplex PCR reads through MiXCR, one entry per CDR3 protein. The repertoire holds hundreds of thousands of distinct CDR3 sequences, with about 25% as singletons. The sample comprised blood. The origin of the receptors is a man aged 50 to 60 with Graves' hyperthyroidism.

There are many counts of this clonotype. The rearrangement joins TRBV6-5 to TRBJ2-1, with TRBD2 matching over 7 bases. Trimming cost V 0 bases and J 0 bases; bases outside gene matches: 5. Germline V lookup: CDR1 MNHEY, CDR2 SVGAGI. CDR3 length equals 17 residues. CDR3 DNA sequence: TGTGCCAGCAGTTACTCGGGACTATTGAGCTCCTACAATGAGCAGTTCTTC. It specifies CASSYSGLLSSYNEQFF.

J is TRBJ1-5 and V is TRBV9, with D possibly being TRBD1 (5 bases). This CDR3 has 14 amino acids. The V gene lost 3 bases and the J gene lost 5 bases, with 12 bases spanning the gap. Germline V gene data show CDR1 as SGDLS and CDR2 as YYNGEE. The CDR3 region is CASSANGGYQPQHF. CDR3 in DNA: TGTGCCAGCAGCGCGAATGGGGGATATCAGCCCCAGCATTTT.

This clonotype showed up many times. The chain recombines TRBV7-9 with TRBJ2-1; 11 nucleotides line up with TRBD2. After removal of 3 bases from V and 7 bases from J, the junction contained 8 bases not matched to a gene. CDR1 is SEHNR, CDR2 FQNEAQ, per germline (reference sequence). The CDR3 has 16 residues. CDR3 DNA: TGTGCCAGCAGCTTTTTCGGAACTAGCGGGAGTAATGAGCAGTTCTTC. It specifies CASSFFGTSGSNEQFF.

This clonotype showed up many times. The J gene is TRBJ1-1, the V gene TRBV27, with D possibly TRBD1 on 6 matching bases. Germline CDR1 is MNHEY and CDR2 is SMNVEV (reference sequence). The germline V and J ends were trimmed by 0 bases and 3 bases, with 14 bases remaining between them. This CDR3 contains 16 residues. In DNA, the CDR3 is TGTGCCAGCAGTTTATCTCCCAGGGGCCCCGACACTGAAGCTTTCTTT. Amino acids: CASSLSPRGPDTEAFF.

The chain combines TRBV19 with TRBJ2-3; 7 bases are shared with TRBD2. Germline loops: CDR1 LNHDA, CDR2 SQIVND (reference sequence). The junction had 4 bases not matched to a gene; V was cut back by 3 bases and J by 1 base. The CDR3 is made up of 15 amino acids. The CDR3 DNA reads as TGTGCCAGTAGTATTGCTCTAGCGGGCACAGATACGCAGTATTTT. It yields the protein CASSIALAGTDTQYF.